A single count supports the clone carrying this T cell receptor beta chain. The target antigen is unknown. The germline V gene encodes CDR1 MNHEY and CDR2 SVGAGI. The CDR3 has 15 residues. V lost 6 bases and J lost 5, with 19 bases in between. Starting from approximately 500 ng of total RNA, TCR libraries were made with linear amplification. A single record per CDR3 protein comes from TCRdb applying MiXCR to the reads. The table shows 150,000 to 200,000 distinct CDR3 sequences, with nearly 75% occurring only once. The data are from a study of healthy donors' naive CD4 and CD8 T cells. Study-wide context: Donors came from three age groups: 20-25, 40-50 and 60-70 years. A new alpha primer set targeted every functional IMGT alpha variant. Study results and caveats: About 13% of CD4/CD8 propensity variance appeared explained by V, J and CDR3 charge. The study did not address homeostatic proliferation effects in naive T cells.

The chain employs TRBV6-5 and TRBJ2-5; perhaps TRBD2 as D (6 bases). This TCR came from a pool of human donors in good health; the sample pools cells from several healthy donors. Sequenced sample: naive CD4+ and CD8+ T cells sorted from blood, pooled from several donors. The chain's CDR3 is CASSSQTRERETQYF. The CDR3 DNA follows: TGTGCCAGCAGCTCCCAGACTAGAGAGAGGGAGACCCAGTACTTC.